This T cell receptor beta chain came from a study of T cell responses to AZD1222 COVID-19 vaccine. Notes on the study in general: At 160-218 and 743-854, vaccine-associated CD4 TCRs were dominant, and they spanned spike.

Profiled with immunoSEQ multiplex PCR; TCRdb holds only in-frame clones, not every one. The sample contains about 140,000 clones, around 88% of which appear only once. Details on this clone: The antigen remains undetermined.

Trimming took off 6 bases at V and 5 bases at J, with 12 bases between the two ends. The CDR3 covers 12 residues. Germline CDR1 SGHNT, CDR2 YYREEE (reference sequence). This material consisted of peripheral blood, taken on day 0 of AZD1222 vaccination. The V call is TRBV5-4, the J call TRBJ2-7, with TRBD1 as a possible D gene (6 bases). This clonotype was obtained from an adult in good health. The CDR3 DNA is TGTGCCAGCAAAGGACAGTCCCACGAGCAGTACTTC. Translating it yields CASKGQSHEQYF. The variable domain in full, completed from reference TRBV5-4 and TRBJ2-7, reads ETGVTQSPTHLIKTRGQQVTLRCSSQSGHNTVSWYQQALGQGPQFIFQYYREEENGRGNFPPRFSGLQFPNYSSELNVNALELDDSALYLCASKGQSHEQYFGPGTRLTVT.